The source of this T cell receptor beta chain is a study of low-dose radiotherapy and immunotherapy resistance in tumors. At the level of the study: Every 2 weeks, cohort 1 got 0.5 Gy, reaching 6.5 Gy to the planning target volume. Given every two weeks, intravenous cyclophosphamide 200 mg/m2 preceded radiation and immunotherapy by one day. Dosing for Cohort 2 consisted of 1 Gy per fraction every two weeks, reaching a total of 13 Gy over 26 weeks.

cDNA synthesis used a TRAV/TRBV-specific primer set for both chains. Both a constant-region primer and a V-primer adapter served to amplify TCRs across 20 PCR cycles. TCRdb passed the reads through MiXCR, listing each CDR3 protein once. The sample lists under 70,000 distinct CDR3 sequences; 20% to 25% were seen once. Many counts were recorded for this clonotype. V lost 4 bases, J lost 4 bases, and 14 bases lay in between. The CDR3 has 15 amino acids. The germline gives CDR1 SEHNR, CDR2 FQNEAQ (reference sequence). Time point denoted: before trial treatment. V gene TRBV7-9 combines with J gene TRBJ2-1; D uncertain. This clonotype was sampled from a male donor with prostate cancer. The specimen comprised PBMCs, sampled before treatment. For the CDR3, the DNA is TGTGCCAGCAGCTCCCCAGCGCGCTCTTACAATGAGCAGTTCTTC. Translating gives CASSSPARSYNEQFF.